A selection of T cell receptor beta chains follows, all from one sample in a study of T cells in Graves' hyperthyroidism and ophthalmopathy. TCRdb re-called the multiplex PCR reads through MiXCR, storing one row per CDR3 protein. The sample has fewer than 600,000 distinct CDR3 sequences, 14% seen once. Sequenced: blood. Receptor source: a woman aged 40 to 50 with Graves' hyperthyroidism. Each CDR3 is given with its conserved first and last residue. A D gene is named only where the DNA matches it firmly. Only part of the rows carry a size: once, few, many, or a class if the clone is expanded.

clone size: many; V gene: TRBV29-1; J gene: TRBJ2-7; D gene: TRBD2; CDR3 protein: CSVVQTSGRYYEQYF; CDR3 DNA: TGCAGCGTCGTCCAAACTAGCGGGAGATACTACGAGCAGTACTTC
clone size: few; V gene: TRBV3-1; J gene: TRBJ1-1; D gene: -; CDR3 protein: CASSRRRNAEVFF; CDR3 DNA: TGTGCCAGCAGCCGGCGTAGAAACGCTGAAGTTTTCTTT
clone size: many; V gene: TRBV19; J gene: TRBJ2-5; D gene: TRBD1; CDR3 protein: CASSTSGQGQETQYF; CDR3 DNA: TGTGCCAGTAGTACCTCGGGACAGGGCCAAGAGACCCAGTACTTC
clone size: many; V gene: TRBV2; J gene: TRBJ1-1; D gene: TRBD1; CDR3 protein: CASSAIAGTVEAFF; CDR3 DNA: TGTGCCAGCAGTGCCATCGCCGGGACAGTGGAGGCTTTCTTT
clone size: -; V gene: TRBV19; J gene: TRBJ1-5; D gene: -; CDR3 protein: CASSTAPLRTFNQPQHF; CDR3 DNA: TGTGCCAGTAGTACAGCGCCTCTGAGGACGTTTAATCAGCCCCAGCATTTT
clone size: -; V gene: TRBV20-1; J gene: TRBJ2-3; D gene: -; CDR3 protein: CSAISSGQDTQYF; CDR3 DNA: TGCAGTGCTATATCGAGCGGGCAAGATACGCAGTATTTT
clone size: many; V gene: TRBV12-3/TRBV12-4; J gene: TRBJ2-5; D gene: -; CDR3 protein: CASSLSGSMETQYF; CDR3 DNA: TGTGCCAGCAGTTTGTCCGGTAGCATGGAGACCCAGTACTTC
clone size: many; V gene: TRBV12-3/TRBV12-4; J gene: TRBJ2-5; D gene: -; CDR3 protein: CASSIKETQYF; CDR3 DNA: TGTGCCAGCAGTATTAAAGAGACCCAGTACTTC
clone size: many; V gene: TRBV12-5; J gene: TRBJ1-1; D gene: -; CDR3 protein: CASGKGANTEAFF; CDR3 DNA: TGTGCTAGTGGTAAGGGAGCCAACACTGAAGCTTTCTTT
clone size: few; V gene: TRBV2; J gene: TRBJ1-5; D gene: -; CDR3 protein: CASSEGGFQPQHF; CDR3 DNA: TGTGCCAGCAGTGAAGGGGGATTTCAGCCCCAGCATTTT
clone size: few; V gene: TRBV29-1; J gene: TRBJ1-2; D gene: -; CDR3 protein: CSARGAYGYTF; CDR3 DNA: TGCAGCGCACGGGGAGCCTATGGCTACACCTTC
clone size: -; V gene: TRBV7-2; J gene: TRBJ1-1; D gene: TRBD1; CDR3 protein: CASSLDRTGGGSEAFF; CDR3 DNA: TGTGCCAGCAGCTTGGACCGGACAGGGGGCGGGTCTGAAGCTTTCTTT
clone size: -; V gene: TRBV24-1; J gene: TRBJ2-3; D gene: TRBD2; CDR3 protein: CATSDFRRETADTQYF; CDR3 DNA: TGTGCCACCAGTGATTTCAGGCGGGAGACGGCAGATACGCAGTATTTT
clone size: many; V gene: TRBV2; J gene: TRBJ1-1; D gene: TRBD1; CDR3 protein: CASTRDRRTEAFF; CDR3 DNA: TGTGCCTCCACCCGGGACAGGAGGACTGAAGCTTTCTTT
clone size: many; V gene: TRBV20-1; J gene: TRBJ2-7; D gene: -; CDR3 protein: CSAREAPPYEQYF; CDR3 DNA: TGCAGTGCTAGAGAGGCACCACCCTACGAGCAGTACTTC
clone size: few; V gene: TRBV11-3; J gene: TRBJ2-2; D gene: TRBD2; CDR3 protein: CASSLSFASGLNGELFF; CDR3 DNA: TGTGCCAGCAGCTTATCCTTCGCTAGCGGGCTCAACGGGGAGCTGTTTTTT
clone size: few; V gene: TRBV12-3/TRBV12-4; J gene: TRBJ2-1; D gene: TRBD1; CDR3 protein: CASSYPGTGLFF; CDR3 DNA: TGTGCCAGCAGTTATCCGGGGACAGGGTTATTCTTC
clone size: many; V gene: TRBV6-1; J gene: TRBJ2-7; D gene: -; CDR3 protein: CASSLDRPSSYEQYF; CDR3 DNA: TGTGCCAGCAGTTTGGACAGACCCAGCTCCTACGAGCAGTACTTC
clone size: many; V gene: TRBV10-3; J gene: TRBJ1-1; D gene: -; CDR3 protein: CAISETGREAFF; CDR3 DNA: TGTGCCATCAGTGAGACGGGACGTGAAGCTTTCTTT
clone size: many; V gene: TRBV6-1; J gene: TRBJ2-7; D gene: TRBD1; CDR3 protein: CASSEGDRFYEQYF; CDR3 DNA: TGTGCCAGCTCAGAAGGGGACAGGTTCTACGAGCAGTACTTC
clone size: -; V gene: TRBV5-6; J gene: TRBJ2-1; D gene: TRBD2; CDR3 protein: CASSLYGTSPKTDGGEQFF; CDR3 DNA: TGTGCCAGCAGCTTGTATGGGACTAGCCCTAAGACCGACGGGGGTGAGCAGTTCTTC
clone size: -; V gene: TRBV27; J gene: TRBJ2-7; D gene: -; CDR3 protein: CASRPDRVWRLAESVDEQYF; CDR3 DNA: TGTGCCAGCAGACCAGACAGGGTATGGCGGCTAGCGGAGTCGGTCGACGAGCAGTACTTC
clone size: -; V gene: TRBV20-1; J gene: TRBJ2-7; D gene: TRBD2; CDR3 protein: CSAGTSGRAYEQYF; CDR3 DNA: TGCAGTGCGGGGACTAGCGGGAGGGCCTACGAGCAGTACTTC
clone size: many; V gene: TRBV12-3/TRBV12-4; J gene: TRBJ2-3; D gene: TRBD1; CDR3 protein: CASSRGTGTSTDTQYF; CDR3 DNA: TGTGCCAGCAGTAGGGGGACAGGGACGAGTACAGATACGCAGTATTTT
clone size: -; V gene: TRBV20-1; J gene: TRBJ2-1; D gene: -; CDR3 protein: CSALLAPLYNEQFF; CDR3 DNA: TGCAGTGCTCTACTAGCCCCTCTTTACAATGAGCAGTTCTTC
clone size: many; V gene: TRBV12-3/TRBV12-4; J gene: TRBJ2-2; D gene: -; CDR3 protein: CASTQGTSAGELFF; CDR3 DNA: TGTGCCAGCACTCAGGGAACCTCGGCCGGGGAGCTGTTTTTT
clone size: many; V gene: TRBV3-1; J gene: TRBJ1-2; D gene: TRBD1; CDR3 protein: CASSQRGGGYGYTF; CDR3 DNA: TGTGCCAGCAGCCAAAGAGGGGGCGGCTATGGCTACACCTTC
clone size: -; V gene: TRBV29-1; J gene: TRBJ2-5; D gene: TRBD2; CDR3 protein: CSVGTSGRQTQYF; CDR3 DNA: TGCAGCGTTGGTACTAGCGGGAGACAGACCCAGTACTTC
clone size: -; V gene: TRBV29-1; J gene: TRBJ2-7; D gene: -; CDR3 protein: CSVDAGLEQYF; CDR3 DNA: TGCAGCGTTGATGCCGGGCTCGAGCAGTACTTC
clone size: few; V gene: TRBV19; J gene: TRBJ2-5; D gene: TRBD1; CDR3 protein: CASSAGTGFGETQYF; CDR3 DNA: TGTGCCAGTAGTGCCGGGACAGGATTTGGAGAGACCCAGTACTTC
clone size: many; V gene: TRBV3-1; J gene: TRBJ1-2; D gene: -; CDR3 protein: CASSQDSSYGYTF; CDR3 DNA: TGTGCCAGCAGCCAAGATAGCAGCTATGGCTACACCTTC
clone size: many; V gene: TRBV20-1; J gene: TRBJ1-1; D gene: -; CDR3 protein: CSARTNPGAVNTEAFF; CDR3 DNA: TGCAGTGCTAGAACCAATCCAGGGGCCGTGAACACTGAAGCTTTCTTT
clone size: many; V gene: TRBV2; J gene: TRBJ1-1; D gene: -; CDR3 protein: CARRKNTEAFF; CDR3 DNA: TGTGCCAGGAGAAAGAACACTGAAGCTTTCTTT
clone size: few; V gene: TRBV3-1; J gene: TRBJ1-2; D gene: TRBD1; CDR3 protein: CASSQGDRGESNYGYTF; CDR3 DNA: TGTGCCAGCAGCCAAGGGGACAGGGGGGAATCTAACTATGGCTACACCTTC
clone size: -; V gene: TRBV2; J gene: TRBJ1-1; D gene: -; CDR3 protein: CASKAQYPEAFF; CDR3 DNA: TGTGCCAGCAAGGCCCAGTACCCTGAAGCTTTCTTT
clone size: few; V gene: TRBV7-9; J gene: TRBJ1-3; D gene: TRBD1; CDR3 protein: CASSSIHRGDGNTIYF; CDR3 DNA: TGTGCCAGCAGCTCGATACACAGGGGCGATGGAAACACCATATATTTT
clone size: -; V gene: TRBV9; J gene: TRBJ2-2; D gene: -; CDR3 protein: CASSVYNTGELFF; CDR3 DNA: TGTGCCAGCAGCGTATATAACACCGGGGAGCTGTTTTTT
clone size: -; V gene: TRBV20-1; J gene: TRBJ1-4; D gene: -; CDR3 protein: CSAVRATNEKLFF; CDR3 DNA: TGCAGTGCAGTCCGGGCAACTAATGAAAAACTGTTTTTT
clone size: many; V gene: TRBV7-2; J gene: TRBJ2-7; D gene: -; CDR3 protein: CASSLGYRNYEQYF; CDR3 DNA: TGTGCCAGCAGCTTAGGGTACAGGAACTACGAGCAGTACTTC
clone size: -; V gene: TRBV28; J gene: TRBJ1-2; D gene: -; CDR3 protein: CASSLGQGYYGYTF; CDR3 DNA: TGCGCCAGCAGCTTGGGCCAGGGTTACTATGGCTACACCTTC
clone size: -; V gene: TRBV27; J gene: TRBJ2-7; D gene: -; CDR3 protein: CASSPPGPVRQYF; CDR3 DNA: TGTGCCAGCAGCCCCCCGGGACCAGTGCGACAGTACTTC
clone size: many; V gene: TRBV28; J gene: TRBJ2-1; D gene: -; CDR3 protein: CASSLGGGDTDEQFF; CDR3 DNA: TGTGCCAGCAGTTTAGGAGGGGGCGACACAGATGAGCAGTTCTTC
clone size: -; V gene: TRBV5-6; J gene: TRBJ2-7; D gene: -; CDR3 protein: CASSFANEQYF; CDR3 DNA: TGTGCCAGCAGCTTTGCCAACGAGCAGTACTTC
clone size: many; V gene: TRBV20-1; J gene: TRBJ2-7; D gene: TRBD2; CDR3 protein: CSATTSGPSYEQYF; CDR3 DNA: TGCAGTGCTACCACTAGCGGCCCATCCTACGAGCAGTACTTC
clone size: few; V gene: TRBV4-1; J gene: TRBJ2-5; D gene: TRBD2; CDR3 protein: CASSPGGSRQETQYF; CDR3 DNA: TGCGCCAGCAGCCCGGGAGGGTCGCGCCAAGAGACCCAGTACTTC
clone size: many; V gene: TRBV4-2; J gene: TRBJ2-1; D gene: -; CDR3 protein: CASSQDSGGTGNEQFF; CDR3 DNA: TGTGCCAGCAGCCAAGATTCTGGGGGAACGGGCAATGAGCAGTTCTTC
clone size: few; V gene: TRBV20-1; J gene: TRBJ1-4; D gene: -; CDR3 protein: CAFPATNEKLFF; CDR3 DNA: TGCGCTTTCCCGGCAACTAATGAAAAACTGTTTTTT
clone size: -; V gene: TRBV2; J gene: TRBJ2-5; D gene: -; CDR3 protein: CASSEEEKGGGAYQETQYF; CDR3 DNA: TGTGCCAGCAGTGAAGAAGAGAAGGGTGGGGGGGCGTACCAAGAGACCCAGTACTTC
clone size: -; V gene: TRBV2; J gene: TRBJ2-2; D gene: -; CDR3 protein: CASTGGIGTGELFF; CDR3 DNA: TGTGCCAGCACCGGAGGTATCGGCACCGGGGAGCTGTTTTTT
clone size: -; V gene: TRBV6-1; J gene: TRBJ2-7; D gene: TRBD2; CDR3 protein: CASSEASGSDYEQYF; CDR3 DNA: TGTGCCAGCAGTGAAGCTAGCGGGTCCGATTACGAGCAGTACTTC
clone size: few; V gene: TRBV20-1; J gene: TRBJ2-5; D gene: -; CDR3 protein: CSASRGFQETQYF; CDR3 DNA: TGCAGTGCTAGCAGGGGTTTCCAAGAGACCCAGTACTTC
clone size: many; V gene: TRBV2; J gene: TRBJ2-1; D gene: -; CDR3 protein: CASIRNNEQFF; CDR3 DNA: TGTGCCAGCATTAGGAACAATGAGCAGTTCTTC